This T cell receptor (beta chain) came from a study of T-cell reconstitution after alpha-beta-depleted transplantation in children (dated by TCRdb to the mid-2010s). About the investigation overall: T-cell immune reconstitution after TCRalphabeta/CD19-depleted allogeneic hematopoietic cell transplantation in children was quantitatively tracked in the study by means of TCR repertoire profiling. The investigation overall reported the following: Apparently early alphabetaT-cell count recovery about two months after transplant reportedly relied on only several hundred rapidly expanded clones derived from non-depleted graft cells. In some patients, the high TCRbeta diversity seen at day 60 was put down to recipient T cells and intrathymic progenitors that had survived conditioning. Over subsequent months, a decline in hyperexpanded clone frequencies was noted, and after one year, T-cell counts and TCRbeta diversity were mostly ascribed to newly produced T cells.

From the germline V gene, CDR1 is MDHEN and CDR2 is SYDVKM. Cut back by 5 bases and 10 bases, the V and J ends lie 21 bases apart. Reading from cysteine to phenylalanine, the CDR3 counts 15 amino acids. Only the CDR3 DNA stays, 45 bases, in frame from base 1. Reading the label with the study, this specimen's treatment or condition is: allogeneic hematopoietic cell transplantation with graft depleted of TCRalphabeta T cells and CD19 B cells. The children who served as transplant recipients had been given grafts of TCRalphabeta/CD19-depleted allogeneic hematopoietic cells. For this clonotype: Its antigen has not been determined. Base qualities are missing; no much larger clone stands one base away.

Receptor libraries were prepared by PCR. For sequencing, an Illumina HiSeq 2500 was employed. TCR libraries were prepared with molecular barcoding, using unique molecular identifiers to normalize TCRbeta repertoire quantification. Through fastp at Q25 and MiXCR, TCRdb rebuilt clones from the public reads, retaining in-frame beta chains. Under each unique CDR3 protein, matching rows form one entry showing the most common genes and DNA. This sample holds about 500,000 distinct CDR3 sequences; around 10% were observed only once. The ten largest account for around 15% of the sample. This receptor was identified in a female patient aged 2-15 years who had a stem cell transplant for aplastic anemia, so the T cells may come from the graft donor. The starting material was PBMCs, mostly from graft donor cells, obtained 180 days after TCRalphabeta/CD19-depleted stem cell transplant. The rearrangement combines TRBV28 with TRBJ2-1; the D gene may be TRBD1 or TRBD2, since each aligns over 5 bases. The nucleotide sequence is given as TGTGCCAGCAGTCCAAACCTAAAGTGGGGGAAGGAGCAGTTCTTC. This encodes CASSPNLKWGKEQFF.